These 18 T cell receptor beta chains originate from one sample sequenced in a study of T cell responses to AZD1222 COVID-19 vaccine. Assay used: immunoSEQ multiplex PCR; TCRdb lists only in-frame clones, some missing. Of 75,000 to 90,000 clones listed, 92% are singletons. The specimen was peripheral blood, collected 28 days after the second AZD1222 dose. These receptors were collected from an adult who received the AZD1222 COVID-19 vaccine.

The chain joins TRBV19 to TRBJ2-7; TRBD2 aligns across 13 bases. The V segment lost 5 bases and the J segment 7 bases; nucleotides outside the gene matches: 8. CDR3 length: 15 amino acids. Germline-derived CDR1 and CDR2 are LNHDA and SQIVND (reference sequence). CDR3 DNA sequence: TGTGCCAGTAGTGCGAGACTAGCGGGAGGTGAGGAGCAGTACTTC. Translating it yields CASSARLAGGEEQYF. Together with reference TRBV19 and TRBJ2-7, the CDR3 gives the full variable domain: DGGITQSPKYLFRKEGQNVTLSCEQNLNHDAMYWYRQDPGQGLRLIYYSQIVNDFQKGDIAEGYSVSREKKESFPLTVTSAQKNPTAFYLCASSARLAGGEEQYFGPGTRLTVT.

The sample holds one count of this clone. The chain uses TRBV7-2 and TRBJ1-5, with D possibly being TRBD1 (6 bases). The V gene lost 2 bases and the J gene lost 7 bases, with 12 bases spanning the gap. This CDR3 is built from 14 residues. Germline-derived CDR1 and CDR2 are SGHTA and FQGNSA. The CDR3 sequence: CASSLIQGYQPQHF. CDR3 sequence (DNA): TGTGCCAGCAGCTTAATACAGGGCTACCAGCCCCAGCATTTT.

V usage is TRBV9 and J usage is TRBJ1-2; 10 nucleotides agree with TRBD1. This CDR3 spans 17 amino acids. Trimming took 5 bases from V and 0 from J; bases not matched to a gene: 10. Germline V lookup: CDR1 SGDLS, CDR2 YYNGEE. The CDR3 protein is CASRSGTGVSANYGYTF. The CDR3 nucleotides read TGTGCCAGCAGATCCGGGACAGGGGTCTCAGCTAACTATGGCTACACCTTC.

This clone was picked up one time. V gene TRBV6-1 combines with J gene TRBJ1-3; D is undetermined. The CDR3 runs to 13 residues. The germline CDR1 and CDR2 sequences are MNHNS and SASEGT. Trimming took 2 bases from V and 1 from J, leaving 3 bases between them. DNA of the CDR3: TGTGCCAGCAGTGAAATTTCTGGAAACACCATATATTTT. It is translated as CASSEISGNTIYF.

This clone was detected only a few times. The chain employs TRBV7-9 and TRBJ2-7; no clear D gene. The germline gives CDR1 SEHNR, CDR2 FQNEAQ (reference sequence). This CDR3 has 14 amino acids. The V end lost 1 base, the J end lost 1 base, and 8 bases lay between the germline ends. The CDR3, as DNA: TGTGCCAGCAGCTTAGAGTGGATTTCCTACGAGCAGTACTTC. Its protein product is CASSLEWISYEQYF. Variable domain in full (rest from reference TRBV7-9 and TRBJ2-7): DTGVSQNPRHKITKRGQNVTFRCDPISEHNRLYWYRQTLGQGPEFLTYFQNEAQLEKSRLLSDRFSAERPKGSFSTLEIQRTEQGDSAMYLCASSLEWISYEQYFGPGTRLTVT.

This chain links TRBV20-1 with TRBJ2-7, with 9 nucleotides matching TRBD2. The CDR3 spans 15 residues. The trim removed 3 bases at V and 2 bases at J, leaving 8 bases unmatched. In germline, CDR1 is DFQATT, CDR2 SNEGSKA (reference sequence). CDR3: CSASGLAGPAYEQYF. Here the CDR3 DNA reads TGCAGTGCTAGTGGTCTAGCGGGACCCGCCTACGAGCAGTACTTC.

The chain couples TRBV9 to TRBJ1-3; unclear D gene. Germline assignment: CDR1 SGDLS and CDR2 YYNGEE. The V gene lost 0 bases and the J gene lost 4 bases, with 8 bases spanning the gap. This CDR3 contains 14 residues. CDR3 in DNA: TGTGCCAGCAGCGTAGAGCCCGCCGGAAACACCATATATTTT. Translating gives CASSVEPAGNTIYF.

The chain uses TRBV15 and TRBJ2-7; D gene ambiguous. This CDR3 contains 16 residues. Per germline, CDR1 LNHNV and CDR2 YYDKDF (reference sequence). V dropped 0 bases and J dropped 0 bases, with 12 bases sitting between them. The CDR3 DNA follows: TGTGCCACCAGCAGAGATAGGCAGCCGAACTCCTACGAGCAGTACTTC. Encoded protein: CATSRDRQPNSYEQYF.

This clone appeared once. The V and J genes are TRBV28 and TRBJ1-1; unclear D gene. CDR3 size: 12 residues. From germline, CDR1 is MDHEN and CDR2 SYDVKM. The V gene lost 6 bases and the J gene lost 7 bases, with 12 bases spanning the gap. As DNA, the CDR3 is TGTGCCAGCAGGCTCCGGGAGCTTGAAGCTTTCTTT. Translation: CASRLRELEAFF. The entire variable domain, with the rest obtained from reference TRBV28 and TRBJ1-1, is as follows: DVKVTQSSRYLVKRTGEKVFLECVQDMDHENMFWYRQDPGLGLRLIYFSYDVKMKEKGDIPEGYSVSREKKERFSLILESASTNQTSMYLCASRLRELEAFFGQGTRLTVV.

This sequence joins TRBV2 and TRBJ2-3; D is uncertain. Germline V gives CDR1 SNHLY, CDR2 FYNNEI. This CDR3 spans 14 amino acids. Trimming took 6 bases from V and 2 from J, leaving 12 bases between them. As DNA, the CDR3 is TGTGCCAGCAGAGTTCAGGTATCCACAGATACGCAGTATTTT. Its protein is CASRVQVSTDTQYF. The full variable domain, in which reference TRBV2 and TRBJ2-3 provide the parts outside the CDR3, is EPEVTQTPSHQVTQMGQEVILRCVPISNHLYFYWYRQILGQKVEFLVSFYNNEISEKSEIFDDQFSVERPDGSNFTLKIRSTKLEDSAMYFCASRVQVSTDTQYFGPGTRLTVL.

This clone was detected a few times. The rearrangement joins TRBV14 to TRBJ2-7, with 7 bases that match TRBD1. CDR1 is SGHDN, CDR2 FVKESK, per germline. The CDR3 has 14 amino acids. V trimming: 8 bases; J trimming: 3 bases; junction bases outside the gene matches: 10. The CDR3 here is CASSRAGGNYEQYF. CDR3 coding DNA: TGTGCCAGCTCCCGGGCAGGGGGAAACTACGAGCAGTACTTC.

This chain joins TRBV7-2 and TRBJ2-1, with 8 bases that match TRBD1. The CDR3 is made up of 16 amino acids. V trimming: 5 bases; J trimming: 4 bases; junction bases outside the gene matches: 10. Germline assignment: CDR1 SGHTA and CDR2 FQGNSA. The CDR3 nucleotides read TGTGCCAGCAGCCCCCTCCGGAGACAGGGGTACAATGAGCAGTTCTTC. Protein: CASSPLRRQGYNEQFF. Together with reference TRBV7-2 and TRBJ2-1, the CDR3 gives the full variable domain: GAGVSQSPSNKVTEKGKDVELRCDPISGHTALYWYRQSLGQGLEFLIYFQGNSAPDKSGLPSDRFSAERTGGSVSTLTIQRTQQEDSAVYLCASSPLRRQGYNEQFFGPGTRLTVL.

V is TRBV30 and J is TRBJ1-1, with a weak D call TRBD1 (6 bases). CDR3 length equals 13 residues. Germline CDR1 is GTSNPN and CDR2 is SVGIG (reference sequence). V lost 8 bases to trimming and J lost 4 bases, with 17 bases between them. The CDR3 is CALQGFWATEAFF. The CDR3 nucleotides read TGTGCCCTTCAGGGGTTTTGGGCCACTGAAGCTTTCTTT.

The chain links TRBV2 to TRBJ2-7; D not certain. CDR1 SNHLY and CDR2 FYNNEI come from the germline V gene. This CDR3 is 12 amino acids long. V was cut by 6 bases and J by 4 bases, with 10 bases left in between. CDR3 loop: CASRPPRYEQYF. CDR3 nucleotide sequence: TGTGCCAGCAGACCTCCGAGATACGAGCAGTACTTC.

The chain links TRBV6-5 to TRBJ2-1; D ambiguous. Trimming stripped 7 bases from V and 3 bases from J, with 10 bases between. The CDR3 spans 13 residues. Germline V gene data show CDR1 as MNHEY and CDR2 as SVGAGI. CDR3 DNA sequence: TGTGCCAGCAAGAAGGACCACTACAATGAGCAGTTCTTC. Translated, it gives CASKKDHYNEQFF.

This rearrangement joins TRBV5-1 to TRBJ2-3, with D perhaps TRBD2 (5 bases). V lost 5 bases, J lost 6 bases, and 13 bases lay in between. The CDR3 is 13 residues long. The V gene's germline CDR1 is SGHRS and CDR2 YFSETQ. The CDR3 protein is CASSPQRGDTQYF. CDR3 in DNA: TGCGCCAGCAGTCCCCAGCGCGGGGATACGCAGTATTTT.

The J gene is TRBJ2-1, the V gene TRBV20-1; 9 bases fit TRBD2. Germline CDR1 and CDR2: DFQATT and SNEGSKA (reference sequence). This CDR3 region has 16 residues. Trimming at V came to 3 bases and at J to 8 bases, leaving 14 bases not matched to a gene. CDR3 region: CSASGPVSGRMDEQFF. The DNA for the CDR3 is TGCAGTGCTAGTGGTCCCGTTAGCGGGAGAATGGATGAGCAGTTCTTC.

This chain uses TRBV23-1 with TRBJ1-1; a weak D match, TRBD1 (5 bases). TRBV23-1 is an ORF, and what it does is uncertain. The V end was cut by 3 bases, the J end by 1 base, with 15 bases between. The CDR3 is 16 residues long. DNA of the CDR3: TGCGCCAGCAGTCAGAATTCCGGGGGTCGGAACACTGAAGCTTTCTTT. It encodes CASSQNSGGRNTEAFF.